This passage covers 30 T cell receptor beta chains from one sample sequenced in a study of T cells in Graves' hyperthyroidism and ophthalmopathy (dated by TCRdb to the late 2010s). The method was multiplex PCR. The data were produced on an Illumina HiSeq 2000. Amplification of TCR beta CDR3 regions was carried out from RNA transcripts. A first-round RT-PCR of the TCR CDR3 used the HTBI primer set with the Qiagen OneStep RT-PCR kit. TCRdb trimmed public reads at Q25 via fastp, called clones via MiXCR and kept in-frame beta chains. A single entry per CDR3 protein holds the most common genes and DNA from its merged rows. The sample table lists under 450,000 distinct CDR3 sequences, about a sixth of them with a count of one. The ten largest clones represent 30% to 40% of the sample. The sequencing sample was made of blood. The receptors derive from a woman aged 30 to 39 with Graves' hyperthyroidism that later progressed to Graves' ophthalmopathy.

At least ten counts were recorded for this clonotype. The chain employs TRBV3-1 and TRBJ2-7; 13 bases are shared with TRBD2. J lost 5 bases, V lost 8 bases, and 6 bases had no gene match. The length of the CDR3 is 14 residues. The V gene's germline CDR1 is LGHDT and CDR2 YNNKEL (reference sequence). The CDR3 DNA is TGTGCCAGCTGGACTAGCGGGAGTAAAGACGAGCAGTACTTC. The encoded protein is CASWTSGSKDEQYF.

Here the CDR3 DNA reads TGTGCCAGCAGCCAAAACCCGGACGTCGAGGAAAAACTGTTTTTT. It is translated as CASSQNPDVEEKLFF. The chain uses TRBV7-9 and TRBJ1-4; D is uncertain. CDR1 is SEHNR and CDR2 is FQNEAQ in the germline V gene (reference sequence). The V and J ends lost 5 bases and 8 bases respectively, with 18 bases between them. The CDR3 has 15 amino acids.

This chain links TRBV4-3 with TRBJ2-1, with a possible D match to TRBD1 (5 bases). Germline CDR1 LGHNA, CDR2 YSLEER. There are 16 residues in the CDR3. The V end was cut by 1 base, the J end by 1 base, with 11 bases between. The CDR3 DNA sequence: TGCGCCAGCAGCCAAGTTTCCACAGGATCCTACAATGAGCAGTTCTTC. Translating gives CASSQVSTGSYNEQFF.

This clonotype occurred many times. CDR3 sequence reads: CATSDPGRTEAFF. CDR3 nucleotides: TGTGCCACCAGTGACCCGGGACGTACTGAAGCTTTCTTT. This sequence joins TRBV24-1 and TRBJ1-1, with TRBD1 as a possible D gene (5 bases). The CDR3 is 13 residues long. The V end was cut by 4 bases, the J end by 5 bases, with 10 bases between. CDR1 and CDR2 (germline): KGHDR, SFDVKD.

This clonotype was observed many times. The chain recombines TRBV12-3 or TRBV12-4 with TRBJ1-2; a possible D gene is TRBD1 (5 bases). Between the trimmed V and J ends, which lost 5 bases and 4 bases, there was a span of 11 bases. This CDR3 is 13 amino acids long. The CDR3 reads CASSRQTLYGYTF. In DNA, the CDR3 is TGTGCCAGCAGTCGACAGACCCTCTATGGCTACACCTTC.

This clonotype has a handful of counts. This chain connects TRBV5-1 to TRBJ2-5, with TRBD2 identical over 9 bases. The ends lost 0 bases at V and 5 bases at J; junction bases unmatched: 2. Germline V gene sequence: CDR1 SGHRS, CDR2 YFSETQ. The CDR3 length is 14 residues. The CDR3 protein is CASSLASGAETQYF. DNA of the CDR3: TGCGCCAGCAGCTTGGCTAGCGGGGCGGAGACCCAGTACTTC.

This clonotype was observed a handful of times. This chain joins TRBV15 and TRBJ2-7; 8 positions match TRBD1. The CDR3 runs 17 residues. Germline V lookup: CDR1 LNHNV, CDR2 YYDKDF (reference sequence). Trimming at V came to 0 bases and at J to 2 bases, leaving 9 bases not matched to a gene. The CDR3 is CATSRDRTGSVPYEQYF. CDR3 nucleotide sequence: TGTGCCACCAGCAGAGACCGGACAGGGTCTGTTCCCTACGAGCAGTACTTC.

This clonotype has ten or more counts. The gene calls are TRBV28 and TRBJ2-3; the match to TRBD1 covers 8 bases. Per germline, CDR1 MDHEN and CDR2 SYDVKM. V dropped 7 bases and J dropped 0; count of bases not matched to a gene: 6. The CDR3 sequence is 15 residues long. The chain's CDR3 is CASTPTGASTDTQYF. CDR3 DNA sequence: TGTGCCAGCACCCCGACAGGGGCTAGCACAGATACGCAGTATTTT. Full variable domain (missing parts from reference TRBV28 and TRBJ2-3): DVKVTQSSRYLVKRTGEKVFLECVQDMDHENMFWYRQDPGLGLRLIYFSYDVKMKEKGDIPEGYSVSREKKERFSLILESASTNQTSMYLCASTPTGASTDTQYFGPGTRLTVL.

Of note for this clonotype: A junction end diverges from the germline sequence, so it may reflect a read error. This chain links TRBV28 with TRBJ2-4; the D gene is possibly TRBD2 (6 bases). This CDR3 spans 15 amino acids. Germline loops: CDR1 MDHEN, CDR2 SYDVKM. For the CDR3, the DNA is TGTGCCAGCAGTTTGTTAGCGGAAGCCATCGACATTCAGTGCTTC. It specifies CASSLLAEAIDIQCF.

This chain links TRBV6-5 with TRBJ2-4; tentatively, D is TRBD1 or TRBD2 (6 bases each). V lost 0 bases, J lost 8 bases, and 14 bases lay in between. There are 15 residues in the CDR3. Germline V gene sequence: CDR1 MNHEY, CDR2 SVGAGI. The CDR3 protein is CASSYSRGDGDIQYF. Written as DNA, the CDR3 is TGTGCCAGCAGTTACTCGAGGGGGGATGGGGACATTCAGTACTTC.

A word on this clonotype: This may be a read error, as it is one base from a much larger clone. The CDR3 DNA reads as TGTGCCAGCGCATGGACTAGCGGGAACGATGAGCAGTTCTTC. This sequence encodes CASAWTSGNDEQFF. The chain employs TRBV27 and TRBJ2-1, with TRBD2 identical over 12 bases. The CDR3 loop spans 14 amino acids. The germline V gene encodes CDR1 MNHEY and CDR2 SMNVEV (reference sequence). V gave up 8 bases and J gave up 8 bases; unmatched junction bases: 7.

V gene TRBV20-1 combines with J gene TRBJ2-3; no clear D. CDR3 length: 16 residues. Germline CDR1 and CDR2: DFQATT and SNEGSKA (reference sequence). V lost 0 bases and J lost 0, with 13 bases in between. CDR3 DNA sequence: TGCAGTGCTAGAGATGGCGGTGCCACTAGCACAGATACGCAGTATTTT. Translating gives CSARDGGATSTDTQYF.

In its sample, this clonotype was seen many times. The rearrangement uses TRBV12-3 or TRBV12-4 and TRBJ1-6; a possible D gene is TRBD1 (5 bases). The CDR3 has 15 residues. V was pared by 6 bases and J by 9 bases, with 18 bases between. CDR3 coding DNA: TGTGCCAGCAGCTCATCCGGCAGGGTGGGTTCACCCCTCCACTTT. Its translation is CASSSSGRVGSPLHF.

The chain uses TRBV5-1 and TRBJ1-1, with 9 bases matching TRBD1. Germline loops: CDR1 SGHRS, CDR2 YFSETQ. The trim removed 0 bases at V and 5 bases at J, leaving 5 bases unmatched. This CDR3 has 15 amino acids. Here the CDR3 DNA reads TGCGCCAGCAGCTTGGGGACAGGGGATGGGACTGAAGCTTTCTTT. Translated, it gives CASSLGTGDGTEAFF.

This clonotype was seen repeatedly, ten times or more. The chain employs TRBV27 and TRBJ1-2; weak D call: TRBD1 (5 bases). Germline V CDR1 and CDR2: MNHEY, SMNVEV (reference sequence). This CDR3 has 15 amino acids. V shed 5 bases and J shed 6 bases, with 19 bases lying between them. CDR3 amino acids: CASSRYSGQSNGYTF. The CDR3 DNA is TGTGCCAGCAGTAGATACTCTGGACAAAGCAATGGCTACACCTTC.

The V and J genes are TRBV7-9 and TRBJ1-5, with unresolved D. Germline V CDR1 and CDR2: SEHNR, FQNEAQ (reference sequence). V gave up 5 bases and J gave up 0 bases, with 11 bases separating them. This CDR3 has 15 residues. This CDR3 reads CASSQKGDSNQPQHF. The CDR3, as DNA: TGTGCCAGCAGCCAGAAAGGAGATAGCAATCAGCCCCAGCATTTT.

The chain combines TRBV6-2 or TRBV6-3 with TRBJ2-5, with TRBD2 as a possible D gene (5 bases). Trimming cost V 10 bases and J 4 bases, with 19 bases left between them. Looked up from germline, CDR1 is MNHEY and CDR2 is SVGEGT. This CDR3 comprises 14 residues. The chain's CDR3 is CATLTIWLGETQYF. In DNA, the CDR3 is TGTGCCACCTTGACTATTTGGTTGGGAGAGACCCAGTACTTC.

At least ten counts were recorded for this clonotype. The CDR3 DNA follows: TGTGCCACCGGGGGGGCCACAGATACGCAGTATTTT. Translation gives CATGGATDTQYF. This chain links TRBV24-1 with TRBJ2-3; tentative D call: TRBD2 (7 bases). V was cut by 9 bases and J by 2 bases, with 8 bases left in between. CDR1 is KGHDR and CDR2 is SFDVKD in the germline V gene. The CDR3 runs 12 residues.

This clonotype was seen at least ten times. Here the CDR3 DNA reads TGTGCCAGCAGCGTGAACGGCAGGCGGGAGCAGTACTTC. As protein: CASSVNGRREQYF. The chain uses TRBV9 and TRBJ2-7; D uncertain. Germline CDR1 SGDLS, CDR2 YYNGEE. The V and J ends lost 2 bases and 7 bases respectively, with 13 bases between them. CDR3 length: 13 residues.

A few counts support this clonotype. The gene calls are TRBV6-1 and TRBJ1-5; 7 bases agree with TRBD1. CDR1 and CDR2 from the germline V gene are MNHNS and SASEGT. The V gene end was trimmed by 2 bases and the J gene end by 6 bases; junction bases not matched to a gene: 4. The CDR3 is made up of 14 amino acids. The CDR3 nucleotides are TGTGCCAGCAGTGAAACAGGGGATTCTCAGCCCCAGCATTTT. This translates into CASSETGDSQPQHF.

This clonotype has ten or more counts. The chain carries TRBV19 and TRBJ2-7; a possible D gene is TRBD1 (5 bases). Per the germline V gene, CDR1 is LNHDA and CDR2 is SQIVND (reference sequence). The CDR3 length is 15 residues. The V end lost 3 bases, the J end lost 3 bases, and 15 bases lay between the germline ends. For the CDR3, the DNA is TGTGCCAGTAGTATCATAGAAGGACATCGCTACGAGCAGTACTTC. Translation: CASSIIEGHRYEQYF. Filled out from reference TRBV19 and TRBJ2-7, the complete variable domain reads DGGITQSPKYLFRKEGQNVTLSCEQNLNHDAMYWYRQDPGQGLRLIYYSQIVNDFQKGDIAEGYSVSREKKESFPLTVTSAQKNPTAFYLCASSIIEGHRYEQYFGPGTRLTVT.

This clonotype was detected ten times or more. V is TRBV2 and J is TRBJ2-4; 9 nucleotides match TRBD2. CDR3 length: 15 residues. V shed 5 bases and J 12 bases; nucleotides not matched to a gene: 14. The germline V gene encodes CDR1 SNHLY and CDR2 FYNNEI. CDR3 bases: TGTGCCAGCAGTTCCGCGGGGGGGCCTTCATTGGATCAGTACTTC. This sequence encodes CASSSAGGPSLDQYF. Full variable domain (rest looked up from reference TRBV2 and TRBJ2-4): EPEVTQTPSHQVTQMGQEVILRCVPISNHLYFYWYRQILGQKVEFLVSFYNNEISEKSEIFDDQFSVERPDGSNFTLKIRSTKLEDSAMYFCASSSAGGPSLDQYFGAGTRLSVL.

This clonotype has a count of ten or more. The J gene is TRBJ2-2, the V gene TRBV6-2 or TRBV6-3, with D maybe TRBD2 (6 bases). The germline V and J ends were trimmed by 0 bases and 0 bases, with 14 bases remaining between them. The CDR3 length is 18 residues. Germline V gene lookup returns CDR1 MNHEY and CDR2 SVGEGT. CDR3 amino acids: CASSYSGTSTTNTGELFF. As DNA, the CDR3 is TGTGCCAGCAGTTACTCGGGAACTAGCACTACGAACACCGGGGAGCTGTTTTTT.

This clonotype appeared a few times. V gene TRBV6-2 or TRBV6-3 combines with J gene TRBJ1-3; weak D call: TRBD1 (6 bases). Germline CDR1 reads MNHEY; CDR2 reads SVGEGT. The CDR3 totals 16 residues. V was cut by 6 bases and J by 0 bases, with 15 bases left in between. CDR3 residues: CASSLRDTYSGNTIYF. The CDR3 DNA reads as TGTGCCAGCAGCCTAAGGGACACCTACTCTGGAAACACCATATATTTT.

This chain connects TRBV4-1 to TRBJ1-2, with D perhaps matching TRBD1 (6 bases). CDR3 size: 15 residues. The V and J ends lost 0 bases and 6 bases respectively, with 14 bases between them. The germline gives CDR1 MGHRA, CDR2 YSYEKL. CDR3 bases: TGCGCCAGCAGCCAAGAGAGAGGGGGGGGGGATGGCTACACCTTC. It encodes CASSQERGGGDGYTF.

This clonotype was seen at least ten times. This chain joins TRBV5-1 and TRBJ2-7; 9 positions agree with TRBD2. The CDR3 runs to 16 residues. Trimming at V came to 4 bases and at J to 7 bases, leaving 15 bases not matched to a gene. CDR1 SGHRS and CDR2 YFSETQ come from the germline V gene. CDR3 DNA sequence: TGCGCCAGCAGCCGAGTAGCGGGAGACCAGTTCGGGGAGCAGTACTTC. This codes for CASSRVAGDQFGEQYF.

This clonotype was picked up many times. The chain is built from TRBV20-1 and TRBJ1-3; D is unclear. V was shortened by 1 base and J by 0 bases, with 10 bases between the two germline ends. CDR3 length: 15 amino acids. In germline, CDR1 is DFQATT, CDR2 SNEGSKA (reference sequence). Here the CDR3 reads CSARVHSSSGNTIYF. The CDR3 nucleotides are TGCAGTGCTAGAGTTCACAGCTCCTCTGGAAACACCATATATTTT.

This clonotype has a count of ten or more. The chain employs TRBV12-3 or TRBV12-4 and TRBJ1-6, with D uncertain. The CDR3 has 15 residues. V shed 4 bases and J shed 6 bases, with 13 bases lying between them. DNA of the CDR3: TGTGCCAGCAGTTATGGACCGCGCGCTAATTCACCCCTCCACTTT. It specifies CASSYGPRANSPLHF.

This clonotype was seen a handful of times. The chain employs TRBV4-1 and TRBJ1-1, with 7 positions matching TRBD1. V dropped 4 bases and J dropped 0; count of bases not matched to a gene: 5. CDR1 and CDR2 from the germline V gene are MGHRA and YSYEKL. The CDR3 is 15 residues long. CDR3 loop: CASSRPGQMNTEAFF. Written as DNA, the CDR3 is TGCGCCAGCAGCCGTCCGGGACAGATGAACACTGAAGCTTTCTTT.

This clonotype occurred many times. The rearrangement uses TRBV6-2 or TRBV6-3 and TRBJ2-3; possibly TRBD2 for D (5 bases). There are 13 residues in the CDR3. CDR1 is MNHEY and CDR2 is SVGEGT in the germline V gene. V lost 3 bases, J lost 2 bases, and 6 bases lay in between. CDR3 region: CASSYRDTDTQYF. The CDR3 nucleotides are TGTGCCAGCAGTTATCGGGACACAGATACGCAGTATTTT.